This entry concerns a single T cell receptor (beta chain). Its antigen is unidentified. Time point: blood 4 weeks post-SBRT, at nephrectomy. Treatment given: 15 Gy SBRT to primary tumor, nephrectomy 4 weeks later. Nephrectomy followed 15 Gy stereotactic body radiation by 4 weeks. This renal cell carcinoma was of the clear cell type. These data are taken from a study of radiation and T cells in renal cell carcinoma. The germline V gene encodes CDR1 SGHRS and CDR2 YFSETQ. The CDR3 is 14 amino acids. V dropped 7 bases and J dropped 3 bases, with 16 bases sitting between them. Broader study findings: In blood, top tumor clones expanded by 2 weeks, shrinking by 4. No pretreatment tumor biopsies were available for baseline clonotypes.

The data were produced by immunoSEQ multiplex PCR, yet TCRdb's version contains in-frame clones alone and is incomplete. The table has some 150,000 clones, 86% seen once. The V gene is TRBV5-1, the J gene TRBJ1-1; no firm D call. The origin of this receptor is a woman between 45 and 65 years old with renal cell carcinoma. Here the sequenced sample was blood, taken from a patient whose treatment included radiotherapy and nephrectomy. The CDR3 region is CASRLGDGDTEAFF. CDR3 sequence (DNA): TGCGCCAGCCGTCTTGGGGATGGCGACACTGAAGCTTTCTTT.